Listed here are 31 T cell receptor beta chains from one sample, sequenced in a study of T cell responses to AZD1222 COVID-19 vaccine (dated by TCRdb to the early 2020s). In the paper's terms, the time point label means: about 28 days (+/-7) after the second vaccine dose. The method behind the library was the immunoSEQ multiplex PCR assay. The source is immuneACCESS, and TCRdb retained only in-frame sequences with V and J called. Part of the clones is not carried over; for the studies checked, unresolved V genes explain less than half of this, and the remainder is unexplained. Here the sample has some 100,000 clones; around nine tenths occur a single time. The leading ten clones occupy roughly 3.1% of the sample. The material was peripheral blood, obtained 28 days after the second AZD1222 dose. All receptors derive from an adult who received the AZD1222 COVID-19 vaccine.

The chain employs TRBV6-5 and TRBJ2-7, with no clear D. Trimming took off 11 bases at V and 1 base at J, with 18 bases between the two ends. This CDR3 has 14 amino acids. Per the germline V gene, CDR1 is MNHEY and CDR2 is SVGAGI. CDR3 sequence reads: CAAQPDGESYEQYF. CDR3 bases: TGTGCCGCACAGCCGGATGGCGAATCCTACGAGCAGTACTTC.

The chain employs TRBV5-1 and TRBJ1-2; tentative D call: TRBD1 (5 bases). V lost 4 bases and J lost 6, with 13 bases in between. This CDR3 has 13 amino acids. From germline, CDR1 is SGHRS and CDR2 YFSETQ. CDR3 residues: CASSPGEEDGYTF. Here the CDR3 DNA reads TGCGCCAGCAGCCCGGGGGAAGAGGATGGCTACACCTTC.

The J gene is TRBJ1-3, the V gene TRBV10-3, with TRBD1 matching 7 bases. Trimming cost V 4 bases and J 8 bases; bases outside gene matches: 5. Germline-derived CDR1 and CDR2 are ENHRY and SYGVKD. The CDR3 has 13 residues. CDR3 DNA: TGTGCCATCAGTGTGGAACAGGGGCACACCATATATTTT. Encoded protein: CAISVEQGHTIYF.

J is TRBJ1-1 and V is TRBV28; D is undetermined. The CDR3 contains 17 residues. The germline CDR1 and CDR2 sequences are MDHEN and SYDVKM. The V and J ends lost 6 bases and 3 bases respectively, with 23 bases between them. The CDR3 nucleotides are TGTGCCAGCAGCGACGAAATCTCATTAAGGGTACACACTGAAGCTTTCTTT. Translated: CASSDEISLRVHTEAFF.

Here the CDR3 reads CASSLTGAFSYEQYF. The CDR3 coding sequence is TGTGCCAGCAGCCTGACAGGGGCCTTCTCCTACGAGCAGTACTTC. The V and J genes are TRBV5-6 and TRBJ2-7; TRBD1 agrees at 8 bases. The germline V gene encodes CDR1 SGHDT and CDR2 YYEEEE. V lost 4 bases to trimming and J lost 0 bases; unmatched junction nucleotides: 6. The CDR3 totals 15 residues.

The genes are TRBV18 and TRBJ2-1, with TRBD2 as a possible D gene (6 bases). V shed 6 bases and J shed 1 base, with 13 bases lying between them. CDR1 and CDR2 (germline): KGHSH, LQKENI. CDR3 size: 15 residues. The CDR3 loop is CASSSQRGSYNEQFF. The CDR3 bases are TGTGCCAGCTCGTCACAACGGGGGTCCTACAATGAGCAGTTCTTC.

The chain has TRBV25-1 and TRBJ1-3, with a possible D match to TRBD1 (6 bases). Trimming shortened V by 2 bases and J by 0 bases, and 8 bases separated the two germline ends. CDR1 MGHDK and CDR2 SYGVNS come from the germline V gene. The CDR3 totals 15 residues. CDR3 in amino acids: CASSETGTSGNTIYF. CDR3 bases: TGTGCCAGCAGTGAAACAGGGACCTCTGGAAACACCATATATTTT.

The gene calls are TRBV5-1 and TRBJ2-5; 7 positions agree with TRBD1. The CDR3 contains 15 residues. V shed 0 bases, J shed 2 bases, and the junction held 4 bases outside the gene matches. Germline assignment: CDR1 SGHRS and CDR2 YFSETQ. Here the CDR3 DNA reads TGCGCCAGCAGCTTGGGACAGGGTCGGCAAGAGACCCAGTACTTC. It encodes CASSLGQGRQETQYF.

The chain combines TRBV11-3 with TRBJ1-1; TRBD1 matches at 10 bases. The CDR3 sequence is 14 residues long. V shed 4 bases, J shed 5 bases, and the junction held 4 bases outside the gene matches. Per the germline V gene, CDR1 is SGHNT and CDR2 is YENEEA. Here the CDR3 DNA reads TGTGCCAGCAGCTGGCGGACAGGGGGAACTGAAGCTTTCTTT. Encoded protein: CASSWRTGGTEAFF.

The V and J genes are TRBV28 and TRBJ1-1, with D possibly matching TRBD1 (5 bases). The CDR3 is 14 residues long. Per the germline V gene, CDR1 is MDHEN and CDR2 is SYDVKM. V was shortened by 8 bases and J by 8 bases, with 21 bases between the two germline ends. The CDR3 region is CASAGGVSNSEAFF. For the CDR3, the DNA is TGTGCCAGCGCGGGGGGAGTCAGTAACTCCGAAGCTTTCTTT.

The chain employs TRBV6-5 and TRBJ2-2, with unresolved D. Germline CDR1 MNHEY, CDR2 SVGAGI. Trimming stripped 1 base from V and 3 bases from J, with 3 bases between. CDR3 length: 13 residues. CDR3 amino acids: CASSYLDTGELFF. The CDR3 bases are TGTGCCAGCAGTTACTTAGACACCGGGGAGCTGTTTTTT.

The CDR3 DNA reads as TGTGCCAGCAGCTTGGGGGACAGGGACACCGGGGAGCTGTTTTTT. This sequence encodes CASSLGDRDTGELFF. This chain connects TRBV5-6 to TRBJ2-2; 9 positions agree with TRBD1. The germline CDR1 and CDR2 sequences are SGHDT and YYEEEE. This CDR3 is 15 amino acids long. J lost 3 bases, V lost 0 bases, and 0 bases had no gene match.

The rearrangement joins TRBV5-4 to TRBJ1-4, with D perhaps matching TRBD1 (5 bases). Germline loops: CDR1 SGHNT, CDR2 YYREEE (reference sequence). With 4 bases removed from V and 7 bases from J, the gap between germline ends came to 26 bases. This CDR3 region has 18 residues. CDR3 coding DNA: TGTGCCAGCAGCCCGACCGTCGGGGACGACTTGGTCGGTGAAAAACTGTTTTTT. It encodes CASSPTVGDDLVGEKLFF.

The rearrangement uses TRBV4-2 and TRBJ1-1; possibly TRBD1 for D (6 bases). This CDR3 has 15 amino acids. The V and J ends lost 1 base and 3 bases respectively, with 12 bases between them. Looked up from germline, CDR1 is LGHNA and CDR2 is YNFKEQ. The CDR3 sequence: CASSQGNQGYTEAFF. The CDR3 DNA sequence: TGTGCCAGCAGCCAAGGTAATCAGGGGTACACTGAAGCTTTCTTT.

The chain recombines TRBV2 with TRBJ1-5; the D gene is possibly TRBD1 (5 bases). The CDR3 spans 16 residues. Trimming removed 6 bases at V and 1 base at J, with 16 bases between. Germline-derived CDR1 and CDR2 are SNHLY and FYNNEI. The CDR3 bases are TGTGCCAGCAGATTAGATCATGGGGGAAGCAATCAGCCCCAGCATTTT. This sequence encodes CASRLDHGGSNQPQHF.

This rearrangement joins TRBV6-5 to TRBJ1-4; TRBD1 matches 8 bases. J lost 8 bases, V lost 4 bases, and 12 bases had no gene match. CDR1 is MNHEY, CDR2 SVGAGI, per germline. This CDR3 has 16 amino acids. CDR3 residues: CASSSQGAGAGEKLFF. CDR3 in DNA: TGTGCCAGCAGTTCTCAGGGGGCAGGGGCTGGGGAAAAACTGTTTTTT.

The chain has TRBV2 and TRBJ1-5; D unresolved. V gave up 6 bases and J gave up 4 bases, with 16 bases separating them. The CDR3 sequence is 15 residues long. The germline gives CDR1 SNHLY, CDR2 FYNNEI. CDR3 nucleotides: TGTGCCAGCAGAAACTCCCCGGGTCCAAATCAGCCCCAGCATTTT. As protein: CASRNSPGPNQPQHF.

This clone appeared a single time. This rearrangement joins TRBV6-6 to TRBJ1-1, with D possibly matching TRBD1 (6 bases). Germline V lookup: CDR1 MNHNY, CDR2 SVGAGI (reference sequence). The CDR3 has 16 amino acids. Trimming took 2 bases from V and 6 from J, leaving 19 bases between them. CDR3 DNA: TGTGCCAGCAGTTACCCACAGGGTGAGGCCCTCGCTGAAGCTTTCTTT. This encodes CASSYPQGEALAEAFF.

V is TRBV21-1 and J is TRBJ1-2. TRBV21-1 represents a pseudogene. The CDR3 consists of 18 residues. For the CDR3, the DNA is TGTGCCAGCATAGTGGGAAGTCCCCCAACCCGGGTAAACTATGGCTACACCTTC. This translates into CASIVGSPPTRVNYGYTF.

This chain connects TRBV14 to TRBJ1-4, with no clear D. Trimming left V 0 bases short and J 6 bases short, with 11 bases between. CDR3 size: 15 residues. Germline V gene sequence: CDR1 SGHDN, CDR2 FVKESK. The CDR3 region is CASSQDGRRDEKLFF. The CDR3 DNA sequence: TGTGCCAGCAGCCAAGACGGCAGGCGCGATGAAAAACTGTTTTTT.

The chain joins TRBV7-8 to TRBJ2-3, with 8 bases matching TRBD2. Looked up from germline, CDR1 is SGHVS and CDR2 is FQNEAQ. The CDR3 has 16 amino acids. The V and J ends lost 1 base and 9 bases, in that order; junction bases with no gene match: 12. The CDR3, as DNA: TGTGCCAGCAGCTTAGATCTGCGGGGGGCCCCAGGGACGCAGTATTTT. Its translation: CASSLDLRGAPGTQYF.

The genes are TRBV6-6 and TRBJ1-4; D unresolved. Germline-derived CDR1 and CDR2 are MNHNY and SVGAGI (reference sequence). The CDR3 length is 15 residues. The germline V and J ends were trimmed by 2 bases and 4 bases, with 11 bases remaining between them. CDR3 sequence: CASSYQPGLNEKLFF. The CDR3 coding sequence is TGTGCCAGCAGTTACCAGCCGGGCCTTAATGAAAAACTGTTTTTT.

The chain's CDR3 is CAISESIGEQYF. Here the CDR3 DNA reads TGTGCCATCAGTGAGTCCATCGGCGAGCAGTACTTC. The chain joins TRBV10-3 to TRBJ2-7; D gene uncertain. Trimming shortened V by 0 bases and J by 6 bases, and 6 bases separated the two germline ends. This CDR3 has 12 amino acids. CDR1 and CDR2 from the germline V gene are ENHRY and SYGVKD.

V is TRBV9 and J is TRBJ2-6; 7 nucleotides align to TRBD1. Germline CDR1 SGDLS, CDR2 YYNGEE. After removal of 3 bases from V and 4 bases from J, the junction contained 4 bases not matched to a gene. This CDR3 comprises 15 residues. CDR3 protein: CASSGGGSGANVLTF. Written as DNA, the CDR3 is TGTGCCAGCAGCGGAGGGGGCTCAGGGGCCAACGTCCTGACTTTC.

The genes are TRBV7-8 and TRBJ1-5, with D tentatively TRBD1 (6 bases). Trimming left V 0 bases short and J 5 bases short, with 14 bases between. The CDR3 spans 16 residues. The germline V gene has CDR1 SGHVS and CDR2 FQNEAQ. CDR3 in amino acids: CASSLASRGGHQPQHF. The DNA for the CDR3 is TGTGCCAGCAGCTTAGCTTCCAGGGGAGGCCATCAGCCCCAGCATTTT.

The gene calls are TRBV9 and TRBJ1-2; D not certain. This CDR3 has 14 amino acids. Per the germline V gene, CDR1 is SGDLS and CDR2 is YYNGEE. The V gene lost 3 bases and the J gene lost 0 bases, with 9 bases spanning the gap. The DNA of the CDR3 is TGTGCCAGCAGCGACACCAAGGCTAACTATGGCTACACCTTC. Encoded protein: CASSDTKANYGYTF.

V and J are TRBV29-1 and TRBJ1-1; weak D call: TRBD1 (6 bases). From germline, CDR1 is SQVTM and CDR2 ANQGSEA. The CDR3 consists of 16 residues. Trimming shortened V by 5 bases and J by 4 bases, and 23 bases separated the two germline ends. CDR3 coding DNA: TGCAGCGTTTCGCACCTGGGGGGGGGCTCGAGCACTGAAGCTTTCTTT. It translates to CSVSHLGGGSSTEAFF.

The chain carries TRBV30 and TRBJ2-3; 10 nucleotides match TRBD2. From germline, CDR1 is GTSNPN and CDR2 SVGIG (reference sequence). The CDR3 contains 17 residues. Trimming took 1 base from V and 0 from J; bases not matched to a gene: 7. Here the CDR3 reads CAWSGPSGGPSTDTQYF. CDR3 DNA: TGTGCCTGGAGTGGTCCTAGCGGGGGCCCTAGCACAGATACGCAGTATTTT.

The V call is TRBV4-1, the J call TRBJ1-4; no firm D call. The V end lost 1 base, the J end lost 8 bases, and 20 bases lay between the germline ends. CDR1 MGHRA and CDR2 YSYEKL come from the germline V gene. There are 17 residues in the CDR3. The CDR3: CASSQGVIKAVGEKLFF. The DNA for the CDR3 is TGCGCCAGCAGCCAAGGCGTCATAAAGGCGGTCGGGGAAAAACTGTTTTTT.

CDR3 amino acids: CARNRGPSNQPQHF. In DNA form, the CDR3 reads TGTGCCAGAAACAGGGGGCCTAGCAATCAGCCCCAGCATTTT. The rearrangement uses TRBV9 and TRBJ1-5; TRBD1 matches 9 bases. This CDR3 is built from 14 residues. Germline V gene data show CDR1 as SGDLS and CDR2 as YYNGEE. The V segment lost 8 bases and the J segment 0 bases; nucleotides outside the gene matches: 3.

This chain joins TRBV6-5 and TRBJ1-2; 7 bases map to TRBD1. Looked up from germline, CDR1 is MNHEY and CDR2 is SVGAGI. Losses at the gene ends were 6 bases for V and 5 bases for J; bases not matched to a gene: 9. The CDR3 totals 14 residues. CDR3 amino acids: CASRDRDPLYGYTF. The CDR3, as DNA: TGTGCCAGCAGAGACAGGGACCCATTATATGGCTACACCTTC.